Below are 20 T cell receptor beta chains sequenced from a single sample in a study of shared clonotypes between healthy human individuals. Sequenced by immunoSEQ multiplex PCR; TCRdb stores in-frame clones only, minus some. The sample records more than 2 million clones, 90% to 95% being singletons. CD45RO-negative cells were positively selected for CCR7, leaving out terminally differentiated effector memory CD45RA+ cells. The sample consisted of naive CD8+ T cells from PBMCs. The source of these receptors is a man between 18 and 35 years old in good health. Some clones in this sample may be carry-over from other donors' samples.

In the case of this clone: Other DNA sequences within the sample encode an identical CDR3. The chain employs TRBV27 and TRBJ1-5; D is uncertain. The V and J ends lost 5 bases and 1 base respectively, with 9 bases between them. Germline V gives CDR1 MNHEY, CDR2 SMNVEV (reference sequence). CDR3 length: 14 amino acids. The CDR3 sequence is CASSPVGSNQPQHF. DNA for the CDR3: TGTGCCAGCAGTCCAGTGGGCAGCAATCAGCCCCAGCATTTT.

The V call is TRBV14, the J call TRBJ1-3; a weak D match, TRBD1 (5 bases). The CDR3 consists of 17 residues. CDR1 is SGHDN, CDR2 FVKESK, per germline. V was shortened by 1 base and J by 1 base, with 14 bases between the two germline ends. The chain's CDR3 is CASSQVTGALSGNTIYF. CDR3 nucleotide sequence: TGTGCCAGCAGCCAAGTAACCGGGGCTCTGTCTGGAAACACCATATATTTT.

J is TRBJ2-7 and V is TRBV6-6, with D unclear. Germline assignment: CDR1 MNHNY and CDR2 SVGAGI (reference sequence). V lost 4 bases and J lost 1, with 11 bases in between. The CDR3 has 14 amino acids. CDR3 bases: TGTGCCAGCAGTTCAGGTGTGATTTCCTACGAGCAGTACTTC. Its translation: CASSSGVISYEQYF.

This chain's CDR3 is CASGSGGLQETQYF. For the CDR3, the DNA is TGTGCCAGCGGAAGCGGCGGACTCCAAGAGACCCAGTACTTC. The rearrangement uses TRBV7-9 and TRBJ2-5; D may be TRBD2 (5 bases). Germline V gene sequence: CDR1 SEHNR, CDR2 FQNEAQ (reference sequence). V lost 8 bases, J lost 1 base, and 14 bases lay in between. The CDR3 has 14 amino acids.

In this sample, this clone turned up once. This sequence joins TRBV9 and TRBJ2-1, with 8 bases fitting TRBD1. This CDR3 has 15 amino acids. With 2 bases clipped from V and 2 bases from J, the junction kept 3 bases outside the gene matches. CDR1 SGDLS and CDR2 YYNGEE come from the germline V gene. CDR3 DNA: TGTGCCAGCAGCGTCGGACAGGGCACCTACAATGAGCAGTTCTTC. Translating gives CASSVGQGTYNEQFF.

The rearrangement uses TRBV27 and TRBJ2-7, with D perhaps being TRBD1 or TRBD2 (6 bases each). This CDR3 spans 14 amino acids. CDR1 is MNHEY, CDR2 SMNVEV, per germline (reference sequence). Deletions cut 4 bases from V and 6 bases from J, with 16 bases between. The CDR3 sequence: CASSSRRGVGEQYF. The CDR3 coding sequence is TGTGCCAGCAGTTCCCGTAGGGGGGTGGGCGAGCAGTACTTC.

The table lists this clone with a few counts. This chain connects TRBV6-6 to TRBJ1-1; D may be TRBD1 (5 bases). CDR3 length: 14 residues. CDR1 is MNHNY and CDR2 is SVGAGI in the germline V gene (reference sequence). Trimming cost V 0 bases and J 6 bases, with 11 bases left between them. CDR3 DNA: TGTGCCAGCAGTTACTCAACGGGGGTCCCTGAAGCTTTCTTT. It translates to CASSYSTGVPEAFF.

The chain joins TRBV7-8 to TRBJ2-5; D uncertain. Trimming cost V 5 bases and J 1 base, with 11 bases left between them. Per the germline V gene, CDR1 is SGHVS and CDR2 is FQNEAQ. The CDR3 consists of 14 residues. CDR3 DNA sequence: TGTGCCAGCAGCCCCGGAAGCGCCCAAGAGACCCAGTACTTC. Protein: CASSPGSAQETQYF.

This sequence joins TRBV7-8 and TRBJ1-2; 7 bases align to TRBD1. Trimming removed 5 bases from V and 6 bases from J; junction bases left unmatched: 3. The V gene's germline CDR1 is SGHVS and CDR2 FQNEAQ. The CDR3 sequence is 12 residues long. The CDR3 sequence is CASSQGEDGYTF. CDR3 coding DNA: TGTGCCAGCAGCCAGGGGGAGGATGGCTACACCTTC.

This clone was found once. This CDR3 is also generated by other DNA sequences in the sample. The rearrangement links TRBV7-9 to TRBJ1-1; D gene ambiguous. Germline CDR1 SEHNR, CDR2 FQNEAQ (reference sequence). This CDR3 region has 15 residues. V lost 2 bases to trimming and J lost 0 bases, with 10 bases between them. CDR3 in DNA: TGTGCCAGCAGCTTATTGCAAGGCATGAACACTGAAGCTTTCTTT. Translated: CASSLLQGMNTEAFF.

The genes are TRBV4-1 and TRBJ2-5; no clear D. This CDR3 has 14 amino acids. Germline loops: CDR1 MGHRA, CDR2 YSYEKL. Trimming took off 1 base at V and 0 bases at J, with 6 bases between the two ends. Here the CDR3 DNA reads TGCGCCAGCAGCCAAGCGTTATACCAAGAGACCCAGTACTTC. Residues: CASSQALYQETQYF.

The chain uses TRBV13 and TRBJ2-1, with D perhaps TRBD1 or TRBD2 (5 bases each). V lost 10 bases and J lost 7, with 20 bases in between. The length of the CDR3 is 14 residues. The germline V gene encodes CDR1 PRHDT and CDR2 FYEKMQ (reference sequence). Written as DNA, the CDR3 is TGTGCCACCCCGGGGCTGGGTTTAAGGAATGAGCAGTTCTTC. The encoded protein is CATPGLGLRNEQFF.

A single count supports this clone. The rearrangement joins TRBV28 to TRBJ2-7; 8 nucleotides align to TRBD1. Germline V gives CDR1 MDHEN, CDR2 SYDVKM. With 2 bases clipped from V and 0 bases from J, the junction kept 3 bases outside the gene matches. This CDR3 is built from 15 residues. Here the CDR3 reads CASSLEGQGSYEQYF. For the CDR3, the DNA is TGTGCCAGCAGTTTAGAAGGACAGGGCTCCTACGAGCAGTACTTC.

The CDR3 region has the DNA TGTGCCAGCAGCCCGTTAACTAGCGGGAGAGCAGATACGCAGTATTTT. Its protein is CASSPLTSGRADTQYF. The chain links TRBV7-8 to TRBJ2-3; the match to TRBD2 covers 11 bases. Germline V gene data show CDR1 as SGHVS and CDR2 as FQNEAQ. J lost 4 bases, V lost 5 bases, and 8 bases had no gene match. The CDR3 length is 16 residues. The whole variable domain, remainder taken from reference TRBV7-8 and TRBJ2-3, is GAGVSQSPRYKVAKRGQDVALRCDPISGHVSLFWYQQALGQGPEFLTYFQNEAQLDKSGLPSDRFFAERPEGSVSTLKIQRTQQEDSAVYLCASSPLTSGRADTQYFGPGTRLTVL.

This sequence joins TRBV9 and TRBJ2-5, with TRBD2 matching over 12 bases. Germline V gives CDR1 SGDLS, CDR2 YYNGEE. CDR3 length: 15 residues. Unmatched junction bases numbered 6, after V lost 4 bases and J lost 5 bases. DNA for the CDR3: TGTGCCAGCAGCCAAAGGACTAGCGGGATTGAGACCCAGTACTTC. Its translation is CASSQRTSGIETQYF.

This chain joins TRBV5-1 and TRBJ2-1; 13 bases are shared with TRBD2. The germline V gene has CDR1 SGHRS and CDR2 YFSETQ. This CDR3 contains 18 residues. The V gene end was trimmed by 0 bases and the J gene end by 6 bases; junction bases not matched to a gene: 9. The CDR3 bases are TGCGCCAGCAGCTTGGGACTAGCGGGAGGAGCGATGGTCAATGAGCAGTTCTTC. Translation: CASSLGLAGGAMVNEQFF. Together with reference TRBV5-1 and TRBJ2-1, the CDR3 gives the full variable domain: KAGVTQTPRYLIKTRGQQVTLSCSPISGHRSVSWYQQTPGQGLQFLFEYFSETQRNKGNFPGRFSGRQFSNSRSEMNVSTLELGDSALYLCASSLGLAGGAMVNEQFFGPGTRLTVL.

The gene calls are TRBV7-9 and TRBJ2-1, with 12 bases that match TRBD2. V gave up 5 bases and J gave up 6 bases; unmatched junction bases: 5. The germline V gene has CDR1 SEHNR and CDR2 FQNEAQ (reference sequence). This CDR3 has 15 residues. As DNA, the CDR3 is TGTGCCAGCAGCACCCTAGCGGGAGGGGCCAATGAGCAGTTCTTC. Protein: CASSTLAGGANEQFF.

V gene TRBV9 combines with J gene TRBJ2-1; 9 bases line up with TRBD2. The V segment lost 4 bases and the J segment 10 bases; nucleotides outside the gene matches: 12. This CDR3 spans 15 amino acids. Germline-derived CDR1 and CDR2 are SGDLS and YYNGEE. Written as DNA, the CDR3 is TGTGCCAGCAGCAAATCCGGGACTAGCCTCGTGGAGCAGTTCTTC. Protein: CASSKSGTSLVEQFF.

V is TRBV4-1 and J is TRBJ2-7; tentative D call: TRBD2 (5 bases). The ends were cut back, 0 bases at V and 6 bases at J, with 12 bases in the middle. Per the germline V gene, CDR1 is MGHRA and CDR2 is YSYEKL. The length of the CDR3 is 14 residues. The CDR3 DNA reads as TGCGCCAGCAGCCAAGAGCTAGCATCGGGCGAGCAGTACTTC. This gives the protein CASSQELASGEQYF.

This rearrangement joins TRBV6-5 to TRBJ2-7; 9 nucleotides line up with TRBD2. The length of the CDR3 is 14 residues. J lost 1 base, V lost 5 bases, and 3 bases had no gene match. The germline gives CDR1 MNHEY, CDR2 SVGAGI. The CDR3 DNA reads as TGTGCCAGCAGTAACGGACTAGCGTCCTACGAGCAGTACTTC. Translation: CASSNGLASYEQYF.